This T cell receptor beta chain was observed in a study of radiotherapy plus CTLA-4 blockade in lung cancer. Trimming took off 6 bases at V and 0 bases at J, with 14 bases between the two ends. The CDR3 is made up of 15 amino acids. From germline, CDR1 is KGHSH and CDR2 LQKENI. Sequencing was performed with immunoSEQ multiplex PCR; in TCRdb, only in-frame clones are kept and a portion is missing. The sample carries around 15,000 clones, approximately 76% recorded once. This clonotype was obtained from a human donor with non-small cell lung cancer whose response to radiotherapy plus ipilimumab could not be evaluated. The chain couples TRBV18 to TRBJ1-1; D gene uncertain. Source: peripheral blood, taken from a patient treated with radiotherapy plus ipilimumab. The CDR3 protein is CASSTGRVMNTEAFF. In DNA form, the CDR3 reads TGTGCCAGCTCCACCGGTCGGGTTATGAACACTGAAGCTTTCTTT. Based on the CDR3 plus reference TRBV18 and TRBJ1-1, the full variable domain is NAGVMQNPRHLVRRRGQEARLRCSPMKGHSHVYWYRQLPEEGLKFMVYLQKENIIDESGMPKERFSAEFPKEGPSILRIQQVVRGDSAAYFCASSTGRVMNTEAFFGQGTRLTVV.